These 16 T cell receptor beta chains originate from one sample sequenced in a study of shared clonotypes between healthy human individuals. The assay was immunoSEQ multiplex PCR, and TCRdb's table has in-frame clones only and misses some. The sample lists hundreds of thousands of clones; over 65% were seen once. The sequencing input was memory CD4+ T cells sorted from blood. Regarding subset: CD45RA-negative fraction. The receptors here all came from a woman aged 25 to 39 in good health.

The chain recombines TRBV28 with TRBJ1-3; 7 positions match TRBD1. The CDR3 runs 14 residues. V gave up 6 bases and J gave up 4 bases; unmatched junction bases: 6. Germline CDR1 reads MDHEN; CDR2 reads SYDVKM. CDR3 nucleotide sequence: TGTGCCAGCAGCCCTCCGACAGGGGGAAACACCATATATTTT. Protein product: CASSPPTGGNTIYF.

V usage is TRBV10-2 and J usage is TRBJ1-1; weak D call: TRBD1 (5 bases). Germline CDR1 and CDR2: WSHSY and SAAADI. The CDR3 runs to 14 residues. V was shortened by 6 bases and J by 1 base, with 12 bases between the two germline ends. As DNA, the CDR3 is TGCGCCAGCAGGGGGACGCAGAGGAACACTGAAGCTTTCTTT. This codes for CASRGTQRNTEAFF.

This clone was seen only a few times. This chain connects TRBV7-9 to TRBJ2-1; the D gene is possibly TRBD2 (6 bases). The germline V gene encodes CDR1 SEHNR and CDR2 FQNEAQ (reference sequence). Deletions cut 6 bases from V and 8 bases from J, with 14 bases between. The CDR3 covers 13 residues. The CDR3 region has the DNA TGTGCCAGCAGGTGGACGGGAGTCGATGAGCAGTTCTTC. Its protein product is CASRWTGVDEQFF.

The rearrangement uses TRBV27 and TRBJ2-7; D unclear. Germline CDR1 reads MNHEY; CDR2 reads SMNVEV (reference sequence). Deletions cut 6 bases from V and 4 bases from J, with 22 bases between. The CDR3 contains 16 residues. In DNA, the CDR3 is TGTGCCAGCAGCCGAAATGGTCCCCACGTTCTATACGAGCAGTACTTC. It encodes CASSRNGPHVLYEQYF.

The chain uses TRBV5-6 and TRBJ2-7, with D maybe TRBD2 (5 bases). Trimming took off 0 bases at V and 7 bases at J, with 11 bases between the two ends. The CDR3 covers 13 residues. From germline, CDR1 is SGHDT and CDR2 YYEEEE. Here the CDR3 reads CASSLAGPGEQYF. CDR3 bases: TGTGCCAGCAGCTTGGCCGGGCCGGGAGAGCAGTACTTC. Complete variable domain (other parts from reference TRBV5-6 and TRBJ2-7): DAGVTQSPTHLIKTRGQQVTLRCSPKSGHDTVSWYQQALGQGPQFIFQYYEEEERQRGNFPDRFSGHQFPNYSSELNVNALLLGDSALYLCASSLAGPGEQYFGPGTRLTVT.

This clone was picked up a small number of times. The V call is TRBV7-9, the J call TRBJ2-2; possibly TRBD2 for D (5 bases). Germline-derived CDR1 and CDR2 are SEHNR and FQNEAQ (reference sequence). The CDR3 runs 14 residues. The germline V and J ends were trimmed by 1 base and 3 bases, with 6 bases remaining between them. The CDR3 here is CASSLGGDTGELFF. DNA of the CDR3: TGTGCCAGCAGCTTAGGGGGAGACACCGGGGAGCTGTTTTTT.

J is TRBJ1-1 and V is TRBV29-1; the D is unclear. CDR1 and CDR2 (germline): SQVTM, ANQGSEA. Trimming left V 3 bases short and J 1 base short, with 6 bases between. The CDR3 consists of 12 residues. The CDR3 DNA is TGCAGCGTTGACGTGAAGAACACTGAAGCTTTCTTT. Protein: CSVDVKNTEAFF. Drawing the rest from reference TRBV29-1 and TRBJ1-1, the complete variable domain is SAVISQKPSRDICQRGTSLTIQCQVDSQVTMMFWYRQQPGQSLTLIATANQGSEATYESGFVIDKFPISRPNLTFSTLTVSNMSPEDSSIYLCSVDVKNTEAFFGQGTRLTVV.

V and J are TRBV11-2 and TRBJ1-2, with 9 bases matching TRBD1. The CDR3 contains 15 residues. J gave up 5 bases and V 4 bases, and 8 bases lay outside the gene matches. In germline, CDR1 is SGHAT, CDR2 FQNNGV. In nucleotides, the CDR3 is TGTGCCAGCAGCTCGGCCCGGGACAGGGAGTATGGCTACACCTTC. It is translated as CASSSARDREYGYTF. Using reference TRBV11-2 and TRBJ1-2 for the parts outside the CDR3, the full variable domain is EAGVAQSPRYKIIEKRQSVAFWCNPISGHATLYWYQQILGQGPKLLIQFQNNGVVDDSQLPKDRFSAERLKGVDSTLKIQPAKLEDSAVYLCASSSARDREYGYTFGSGTRLTVV.

V and J are TRBV21-1 and TRBJ2-7; the DNA was not compared with TRBD2, the D call given in the table. TRBV21-1 represents a pseudogene. The CDR3 runs to 19 residues. CDR3 in amino acids: CASSKALPPTSGNSYEQYF. CDR3 in DNA: TGTGCCAGCAGCAAAGCCCTACCACCTACAAGCGGGAACTCCTACGAGCAGTACTTC.

The chain joins TRBV4-1 to TRBJ2-7; 9 positions match TRBD2. Trimming took 1 base from V and 2 from J; bases not matched to a gene: 15. The CDR3 length is 19 residues. Per the germline V gene, CDR1 is MGHRA and CDR2 is YSYEKL. Here the CDR3 reads CASSQGSRVGLAGPYEQYF. CDR3 in DNA: TGCGCCAGCAGCCAAGGGAGCAGGGTGGGGCTAGCGGGGCCCTACGAGCAGTACTTC.

This clone occurred once. The gene calls are TRBV5-1 and TRBJ2-1; a weak D match, TRBD1 (5 bases). This CDR3 is built from 15 residues. Germline assignment: CDR1 SGHRS and CDR2 YFSETQ. V shed 2 bases and J shed 0 bases, with 9 bases lying between them. The DNA of the CDR3 is TGCGCCAGCAGCTTACAAGGGGTCTCCTACAATGAGCAGTTCTTC. The encoded protein is CASSLQGVSYNEQFF.

This clone has more than one count but fewer than ten. The chain has TRBV5-1 and TRBJ2-5; no firm D call. Germline assignment: CDR1 SGHRS and CDR2 YFSETQ. V lost 4 bases and J lost 1, with 11 bases in between. The CDR3 is 14 residues long. CDR3 DNA sequence: TGCGCCAGCAGCGCTCCCTTATTCCAAGAGACCCAGTACTTC. Its protein is CASSAPLFQETQYF.

V gene TRBV10-2 combines with J gene TRBJ2-7, with 9 bases lining up with TRBD2. CDR1 is WSHSY and CDR2 is SAAADI in the germline V gene. The CDR3 totals 14 residues. Trimming took 4 bases from V and 6 from J; bases not matched to a gene: 7. The CDR3 DNA sequence: TGCGCCAGCAGTGCAGCGGGAGGTTCTGGCGAGCAGTACTTC. It is translated as CASSAAGGSGEQYF.

The chain combines TRBV5-1 with TRBJ2-1, with 8 bases that match TRBD2. In germline, CDR1 is SGHRS, CDR2 YFSETQ. The CDR3 consists of 18 residues. The V segment lost 4 bases and the J segment 7 bases; nucleotides outside the gene matches: 19. The DNA of the CDR3 is TGCGCCAGCAGCAAGTGGGAGGGGCGGGAGGCCCCAGTTAATGAGCAGTTCTTC. It yields the protein CASSKWEGREAPVNEQFF.

Regarding this clone: The junction and the germline gene differ at one end; a read error may be behind it. The chain recombines TRBV6-1 with TRBJ2-7; TRBD2 is a possible D gene (6 bases). Germline CDR1 reads MNHNS; CDR2 reads SASEGT. CDR3 length: 12 residues. DNA of the CDR3: TGCGAGAGCAGGAGGGAACGGTACGAGCAGTACTTC. The encoded protein is CESRRERYEQYF.

The chain is built from TRBV14 and TRBJ2-1, with 10 bases that match TRBD2. Trimming cost V 3 bases and J 5 bases; bases outside gene matches: 4. Germline CDR1 SGHDN, CDR2 FVKESK. This CDR3 is 15 amino acids long. The CDR3 sequence is CASSQGLALNNEQFF. The CDR3 nucleotides read TGTGCCAGCAGCCAGGGACTAGCGCTGAACAATGAGCAGTTCTTC.